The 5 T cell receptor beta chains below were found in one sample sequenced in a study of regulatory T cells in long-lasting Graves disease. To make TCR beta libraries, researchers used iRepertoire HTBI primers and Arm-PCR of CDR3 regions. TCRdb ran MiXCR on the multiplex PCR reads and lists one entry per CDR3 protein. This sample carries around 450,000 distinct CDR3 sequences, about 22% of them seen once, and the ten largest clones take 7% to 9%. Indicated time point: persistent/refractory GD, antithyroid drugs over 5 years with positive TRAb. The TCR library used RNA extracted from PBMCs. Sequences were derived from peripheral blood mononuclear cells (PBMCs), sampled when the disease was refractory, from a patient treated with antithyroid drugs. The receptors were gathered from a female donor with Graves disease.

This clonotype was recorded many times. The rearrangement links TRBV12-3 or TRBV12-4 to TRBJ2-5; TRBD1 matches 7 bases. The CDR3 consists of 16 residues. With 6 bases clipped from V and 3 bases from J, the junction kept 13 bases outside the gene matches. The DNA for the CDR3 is TGTGCCAGCAGCATAGGACAGGCCGGGCTAAAAGAGACCCAGTACTTC. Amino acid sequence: CASSIGQAGLKETQYF.

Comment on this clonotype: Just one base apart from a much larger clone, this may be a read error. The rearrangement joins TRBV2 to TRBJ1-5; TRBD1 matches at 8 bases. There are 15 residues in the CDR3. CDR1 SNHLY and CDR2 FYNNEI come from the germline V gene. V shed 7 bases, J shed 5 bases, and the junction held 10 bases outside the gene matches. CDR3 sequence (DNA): TGTGCCAGCATCCGGACAGGGTGGCTGGATCAGCCCCAGCATTTT. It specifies CASIRTGWLDQPQHF.

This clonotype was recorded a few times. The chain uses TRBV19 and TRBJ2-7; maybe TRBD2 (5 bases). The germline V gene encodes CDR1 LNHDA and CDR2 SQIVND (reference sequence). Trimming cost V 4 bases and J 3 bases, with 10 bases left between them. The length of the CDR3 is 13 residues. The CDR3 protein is CASSKADGYEQYF. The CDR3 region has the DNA TGTGCCAGTAGTAAAGCGGACGGCTACGAGCAGTACTTC.

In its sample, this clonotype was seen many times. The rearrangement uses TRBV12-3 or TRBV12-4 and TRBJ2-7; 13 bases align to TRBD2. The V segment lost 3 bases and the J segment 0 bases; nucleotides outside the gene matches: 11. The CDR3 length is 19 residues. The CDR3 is CASSFKRTSGSRGSYEQYF. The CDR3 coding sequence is TGTGCCAGCAGTTTTAAACGGACTAGCGGGAGTAGAGGCTCCTACGAGCAGTACTTC.

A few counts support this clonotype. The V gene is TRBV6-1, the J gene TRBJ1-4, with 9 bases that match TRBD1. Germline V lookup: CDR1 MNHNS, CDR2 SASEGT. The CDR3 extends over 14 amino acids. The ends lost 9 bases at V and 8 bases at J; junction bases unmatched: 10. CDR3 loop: CASKTGTGYEKLFF. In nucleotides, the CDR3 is TGTGCCAGTAAGACCGGGACAGGGTACGAAAAACTGTTTTTT.